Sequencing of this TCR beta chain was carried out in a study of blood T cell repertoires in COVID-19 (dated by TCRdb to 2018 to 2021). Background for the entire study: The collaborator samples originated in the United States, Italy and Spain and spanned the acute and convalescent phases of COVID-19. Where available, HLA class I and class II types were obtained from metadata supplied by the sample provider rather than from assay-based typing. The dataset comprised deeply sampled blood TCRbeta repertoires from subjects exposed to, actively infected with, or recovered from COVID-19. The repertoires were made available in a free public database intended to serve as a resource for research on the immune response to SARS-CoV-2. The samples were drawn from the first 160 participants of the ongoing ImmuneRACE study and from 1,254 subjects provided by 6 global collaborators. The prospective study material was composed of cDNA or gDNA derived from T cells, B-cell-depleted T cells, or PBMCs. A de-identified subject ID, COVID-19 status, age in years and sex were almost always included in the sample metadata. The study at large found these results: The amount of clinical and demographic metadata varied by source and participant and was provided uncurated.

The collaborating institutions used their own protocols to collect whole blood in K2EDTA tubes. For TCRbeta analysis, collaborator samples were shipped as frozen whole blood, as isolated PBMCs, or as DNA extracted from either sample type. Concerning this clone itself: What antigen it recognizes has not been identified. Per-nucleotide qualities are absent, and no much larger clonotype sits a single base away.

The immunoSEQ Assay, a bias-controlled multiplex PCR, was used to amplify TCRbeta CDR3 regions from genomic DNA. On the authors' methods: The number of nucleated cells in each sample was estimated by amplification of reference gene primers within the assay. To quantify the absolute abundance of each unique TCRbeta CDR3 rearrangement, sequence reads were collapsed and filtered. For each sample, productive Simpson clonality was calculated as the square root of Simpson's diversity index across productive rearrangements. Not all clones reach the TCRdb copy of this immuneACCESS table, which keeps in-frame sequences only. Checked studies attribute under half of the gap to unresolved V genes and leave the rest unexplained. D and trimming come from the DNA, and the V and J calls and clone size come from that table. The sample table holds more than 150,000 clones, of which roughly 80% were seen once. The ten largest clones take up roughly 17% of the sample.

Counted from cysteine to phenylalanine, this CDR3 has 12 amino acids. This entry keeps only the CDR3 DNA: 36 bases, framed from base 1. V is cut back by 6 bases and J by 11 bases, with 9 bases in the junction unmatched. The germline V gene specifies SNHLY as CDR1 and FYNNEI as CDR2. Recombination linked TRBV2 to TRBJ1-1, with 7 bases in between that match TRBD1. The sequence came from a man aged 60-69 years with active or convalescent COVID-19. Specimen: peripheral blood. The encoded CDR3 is CASSLGQTGAFF. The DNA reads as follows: TGTGCCAGCAGCTTGGGACAGACTGGGGCTTTCTTT.